This record covers a single T cell receptor (beta chain). The sample originates from a study of blood T cell repertoires in COVID-19. Study at large: Whether acute or convalescent, the COVID-19 samples came from the United States, Italy and Spain. PBMCs, B-cell-depleted T cells, or T cells provided the cDNA or gDNA that made up the material.

This CDR3 is 15 amino acids long. Germline V CDR1 and CDR2: SGHKS, YYEKEE (reference sequence). V lost 4 bases and J lost 1, with 14 bases in between. In the original processing: From reference gene primer amplification, estimates of nucleated cell counts were derived. Profiled with immunoSEQ multiplex PCR; TCRdb holds only in-frame clones, not every one. V and J calls and clone size come straight from that table; D and trimming were deduced from the DNA. The table shows some 65,000 clones, with approximately 83% occurring only once. Sequencing was performed on peripheral blood. This TCR derives from a middle-aged man with COVID-19, enrolled during active disease. V usage is TRBV5-5 and J usage is TRBJ1-1; D ambiguous. The CDR3 DNA sequence: TGTGCCAGCAGCCCTCCTCAGGTAGGGAACACTGAAGCTTTCTTT. This encodes CASSPPQVGNTEAFF. Full variable domain (outside the CDR3, taken from reference TRBV5-5 and TRBJ1-1): DAGVTQSPTHLIKTRGQQVTLRCSPISGHKSVSWYQQVLGQGPQFIFQYYEKEERGRGNFPDRFSARQFPNYSSELNVNALLLGDSALYLCASSPPQVGNTEAFFGQGTRLTVV.